These 17 T cell receptor beta chains originate from one sample sequenced in a study of T cell repertoires in cytomegalovirus infection. TCRdb ran MiXCR on the reads and lists one entry per CDR3 protein. Of about 100,000 distinct CDR3 sequences listed, about 40% are singletons. Their specific antigens are unknown. The specimen was CD8+ T cells from cultured PBMCs, collected from culture after CMV antigen stimulation. Every receptor here comes from a human donor in good health (CMV status not recorded). Some clones in this sample may be carry-over from other donors' samples.

The J gene is TRBJ2-5, the V gene TRBV7-9, with a weak D call TRBD1 (6 bases). Trimming took off 4 bases at V and 2 bases at J, with 11 bases between the two ends. CDR1 is SEHNR, CDR2 FQNEAQ, per germline (reference sequence). This CDR3 spans 14 amino acids. In DNA, the CDR3 is TGTGCCAGCAGCTCCACCACAGGGCAAGAGACCCAGTACTTC. This codes for CASSSTTGQETQYF.

J is TRBJ2-3 and V is TRBV3-1, with TRBD2 matching over 7 bases. The germline V gene encodes CDR1 LGHDT and CDR2 YNNKEL (reference sequence). V lost 7 bases to trimming and J lost 5 bases; unmatched junction nucleotides: 3. CDR3 length: 12 residues. The CDR3 loop reads CASKGLVDTQYF. CDR3 DNA sequence: TGTGCCAGCAAAGGACTAGTAGATACGCAGTATTTT.

In its sample, this clonotype was seen a few times. The chain employs TRBV27 and TRBJ1-5; 8 bases match TRBD1. This CDR3 is 16 amino acids long. Germline V lookup: CDR1 MNHEY, CDR2 SMNVEV (reference sequence). V gave up 2 bases and J gave up 2 bases; unmatched junction bases: 5. This CDR3 reads CASSLGSGQGNQPQHF. The CDR3 nucleotides are TGTGCCAGCAGTTTAGGGTCGGGACAGGGCAATCAGCCCCAGCATTTT.

The chain couples TRBV15 to TRBJ2-7; either TRBD1 or TRBD2 may fit D (5 bases each). V was shortened by 5 bases and J by 0 bases, with 14 bases between the two germline ends. From germline, CDR1 is LNHNV and CDR2 YYDKDF (reference sequence). The CDR3 extends over 15 amino acids. The DNA of the CDR3 is TGTGCCACCAGCCGCGAGGGGACGAGCTCCTACGAGCAGTACTTC. Protein product: CATSREGTSSYEQYF.

This sequence joins TRBV19 and TRBJ2-7; a possible D gene is TRBD2 (7 bases). The V end lost 6 bases, the J end lost 3 bases, and 18 bases lay between the germline ends. The length of the CDR3 is 15 residues. CDR1 and CDR2 (germline): LNHDA, SQIVND (reference sequence). The CDR3 reads CASREGGTGFYEQYF. CDR3 DNA sequence: TGTGCCAGTAGAGAGGGGGGGACGGGCTTCTACGAGCAGTACTTC.

To note about this clonotype: A single base separates this from a much larger clone, so it may be a read error. This chain joins TRBV7-2 and TRBJ2-3; 9 bases agree with TRBD2. V was clipped by 5 bases and J by 6 bases; unmatched bases: 12. Germline V CDR1 and CDR2: SGHTA, FQGNSA. The CDR3 extends over 16 amino acids. Here the CDR3 reads CASSVILAGGLDTQYF. The CDR3 nucleotides are TGTGCCAGCAGCGTAATATTGGCGGGGGGGCTTGATACGCAGTATTTT.

DNA of the CDR3: TGCAGCGTTGTTGGCGGGGGGGCATCCGGGGCCAACGTCCTGACTTTC. This encodes CSVVGGGASGANVLTF. V gene TRBV29-1 combines with J gene TRBJ2-6; TRBD2 aligns across 9 bases. The J segment lost 4 bases and the V segment lost 4 bases, leaving 8 bases of the junction unmatched. From germline, CDR1 is SQVTM and CDR2 ANQGSEA. CDR3 length equals 16 residues.

This clonotype was counted between two and nine times. This sequence joins TRBV19 and TRBJ2-1; 11 bases align to TRBD2. This CDR3 has 13 amino acids. The germline V gene has CDR1 LNHDA and CDR2 SQIVND (reference sequence). V shed 9 bases and J 9 bases; nucleotides not matched to a gene: 7. The CDR3 is CASNSGGAGEQFF. As DNA, the CDR3 is TGTGCCAGCAATAGCGGGGGGGCCGGTGAGCAGTTCTTC.

This clonotype was recorded a few times. This CDR3 reads CASTFPAGWVKGELFF. The DNA of the CDR3 is TGTGCCAGCACCTTCCCCGCGGGGTGGGTGAAAGGGGAGCTGTTTTTT. The rearrangement uses TRBV12-3 or TRBV12-4 and TRBJ2-2; tentative D call: TRBD2 (6 bases). V dropped 7 bases and J dropped 8 bases, with 23 bases sitting between them. The CDR3 is 16 residues long.

CDR3 region: CASSHTIGGSYEQYF. The CDR3 DNA sequence: TGCGCCAGCAGCCACACCATCGGGGGGTCCTACGAGCAGTACTTC. The gene calls are TRBV4-1 and TRBJ2-7; 7 bases are a match to TRBD2. The J segment lost 1 base and the V segment lost 3 bases, leaving 6 bases of the junction unmatched. This CDR3 region has 15 residues. Germline V gene sequence: CDR1 MGHRA, CDR2 YSYEKL.

The rearrangement links TRBV6-6 to TRBJ2-3; the D gene is possibly TRBD2 (5 bases). CDR3 length: 13 residues. V lost 0 bases and J 4 bases, leaving 5 bases between the germline ends. CDR1 is MNHNY, CDR2 SVGAGI, per germline (reference sequence). The CDR3 nucleotides are TGTGCCAGCAGTTACTCGCGGGCAGATACGCAGTATTTT. Protein product: CASSYSRADTQYF.

This clonotype occurred many times. The chain recombines TRBV7-2 with TRBJ2-5; D gene uncertain. CDR3 length: 12 residues. The ends were cut back, 2 bases at V and 5 bases at J, with 6 bases in the middle. CDR1 is SGHTA, CDR2 FQGNSA, per germline. As DNA, the CDR3 is TGTGCCAGCAGCTTATCCGGGGAGACCCAGTACTTC. The encoded protein is CASSLSGETQYF.

This clonotype was recorded a few times. The chain employs TRBV7-9 and TRBJ1-1; 11 bases align to TRBD1. This CDR3 is 17 amino acids long. The J segment lost 0 bases and the V segment lost 3 bases, leaving 6 bases of the junction unmatched. Germline CDR1 is SEHNR and CDR2 is FQNEAQ (reference sequence). This chain's CDR3 is CASSFPGQGVMNTEAFF. DNA for the CDR3: TGTGCCAGCAGCTTCCCGGGACAGGGGGTTATGAACACTGAAGCTTTCTTT.

This chain links TRBV9 with TRBJ1-1, with D perhaps TRBD1 (5 bases). In germline, CDR1 is SGDLS, CDR2 YYNGEE. V lost 1 base and J 11 bases, leaving 12 bases between the germline ends. CDR3 size: 12 residues. DNA for the CDR3: TGTGCCAGCAGCGTATTTGGCAGGGAGGCTTTCTTT. This sequence encodes CASSVFGREAFF.

The genes are TRBV12-5 and TRBJ2-3; D is undetermined. Per the germline V gene, CDR1 is LGHNT and CDR2 is FRNRAP. V was cut by 2 bases and J by 3 bases, with 3 bases left in between. There are 12 residues in the CDR3. The CDR3 DNA reads as TGTGCTAGTGGTTTGTTGACAGATACGCAGTATTTT. This translates into CASGLLTDTQYF.

This chain connects TRBV7-9 to TRBJ1-1; the D is unclear. Germline CDR1 and CDR2: SEHNR and FQNEAQ (reference sequence). The CDR3 covers 14 residues. The V gene lost 5 bases and the J gene lost 0 bases, with 10 bases spanning the gap. CDR3 in DNA: TGTGCCAGCAGCACTCAGAGGCTGAACACTGAAGCTTTCTTT. Protein product: CASSTQRLNTEAFF.

This clonotype has just one count. V gene TRBV28 combines with J gene TRBJ2-2, with 8 bases lining up with TRBD2. J was trimmed by 7 bases and V by 2 bases; bases with no gene match: 6. CDR3 length: 15 amino acids. Germline lookup yields CDR1 MDHEN and CDR2 SYDVKM. The CDR3, as DNA: TGTGCCAGCAGTTTACCGGGGGGGCCAATCGGGGAGCTGTTTTTT. It specifies CASSLPGGPIGELFF.